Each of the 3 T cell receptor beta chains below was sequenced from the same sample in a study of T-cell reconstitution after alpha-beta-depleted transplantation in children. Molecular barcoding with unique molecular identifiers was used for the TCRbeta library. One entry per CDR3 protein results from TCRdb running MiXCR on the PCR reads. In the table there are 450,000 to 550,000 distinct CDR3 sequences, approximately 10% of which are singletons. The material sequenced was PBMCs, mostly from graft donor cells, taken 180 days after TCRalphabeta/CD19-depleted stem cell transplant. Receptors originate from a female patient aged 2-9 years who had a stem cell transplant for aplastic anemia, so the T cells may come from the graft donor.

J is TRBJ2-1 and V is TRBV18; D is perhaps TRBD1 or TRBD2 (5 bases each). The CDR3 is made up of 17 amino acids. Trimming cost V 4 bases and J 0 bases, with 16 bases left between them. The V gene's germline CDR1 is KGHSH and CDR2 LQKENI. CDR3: CASSRRPMGDSYNEQFF. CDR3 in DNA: TGTGCCAGCTCACGACGGCCAATGGGGGACTCCTACAATGAGCAGTTCTTC.

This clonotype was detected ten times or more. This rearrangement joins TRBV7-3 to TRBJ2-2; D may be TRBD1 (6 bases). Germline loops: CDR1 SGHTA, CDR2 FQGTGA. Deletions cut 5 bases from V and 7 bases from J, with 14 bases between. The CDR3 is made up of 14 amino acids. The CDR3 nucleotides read TGTGCCAGCAGCCCAAGGGGGTATGGCGGGGAGCTGTTTTTT. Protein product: CASSPRGYGGELFF.

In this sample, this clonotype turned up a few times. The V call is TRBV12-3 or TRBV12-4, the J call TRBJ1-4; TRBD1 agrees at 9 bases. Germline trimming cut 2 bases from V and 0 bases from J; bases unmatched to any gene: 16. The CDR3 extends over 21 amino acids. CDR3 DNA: TGTGCCAGCAGTTTATTCTCCTTCGGGACAGGGAATTTCGCAACTAATGAAAAACTGTTTTTT. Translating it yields CASSLFSFGTGNFATNEKLFF.